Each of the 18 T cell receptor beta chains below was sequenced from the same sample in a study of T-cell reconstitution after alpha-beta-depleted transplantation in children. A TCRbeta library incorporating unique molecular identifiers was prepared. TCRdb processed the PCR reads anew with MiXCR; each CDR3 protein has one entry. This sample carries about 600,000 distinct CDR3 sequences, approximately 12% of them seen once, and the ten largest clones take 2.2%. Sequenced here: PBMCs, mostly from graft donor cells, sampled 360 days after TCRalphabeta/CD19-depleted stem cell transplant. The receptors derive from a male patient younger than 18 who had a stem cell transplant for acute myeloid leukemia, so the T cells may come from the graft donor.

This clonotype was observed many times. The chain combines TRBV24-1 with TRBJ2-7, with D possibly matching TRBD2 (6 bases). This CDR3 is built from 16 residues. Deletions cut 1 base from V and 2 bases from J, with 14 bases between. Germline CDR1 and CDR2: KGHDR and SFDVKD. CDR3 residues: CATSDFGRDSTYEQYV. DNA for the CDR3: TGTGCCACCAGTGATTTTGGACGGGACTCGACCTACGAGCAGTACGTC.

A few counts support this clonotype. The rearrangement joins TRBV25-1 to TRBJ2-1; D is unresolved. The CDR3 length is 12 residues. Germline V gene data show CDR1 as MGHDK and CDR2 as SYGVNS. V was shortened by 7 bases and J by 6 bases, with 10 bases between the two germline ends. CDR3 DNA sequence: TGTGCCAGCACGGAACAGTTCAATGAGCAGTTCTTC. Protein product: CASTEQFNEQFF. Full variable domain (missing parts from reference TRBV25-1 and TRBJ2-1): EADIYQTPRYLVIGTGKKITLECSQTMGHDKMYWYQQDPGMELHLIHYSYGVNSTEKGDLSSESTVSRIRTEHFPLTLESARPSHTSQYLCASTEQFNEQFFGPGTRLTVL.

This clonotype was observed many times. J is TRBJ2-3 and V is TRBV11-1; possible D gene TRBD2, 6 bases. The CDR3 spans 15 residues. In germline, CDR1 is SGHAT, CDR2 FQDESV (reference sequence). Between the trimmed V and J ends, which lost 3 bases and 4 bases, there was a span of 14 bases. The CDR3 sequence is CASSFTGVGADTQYF. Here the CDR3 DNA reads TGTGCCAGCAGCTTTACGGGAGTAGGCGCAGATACGCAGTATTTT.

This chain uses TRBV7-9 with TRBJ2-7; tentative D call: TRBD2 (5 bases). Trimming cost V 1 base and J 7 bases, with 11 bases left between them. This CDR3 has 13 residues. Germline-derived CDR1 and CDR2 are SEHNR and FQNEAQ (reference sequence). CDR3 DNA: TGTGCCAGCAGCTTAGAGGTGCCGGGGGAGCAGTACTTC. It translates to CASSLEVPGEQYF.

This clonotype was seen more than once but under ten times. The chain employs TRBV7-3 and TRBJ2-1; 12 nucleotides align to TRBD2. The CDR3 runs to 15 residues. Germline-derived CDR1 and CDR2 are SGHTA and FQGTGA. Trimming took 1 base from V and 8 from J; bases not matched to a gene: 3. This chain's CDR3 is CASSLKLAGGYEQFF. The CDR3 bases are TGTGCCAGCAGCTTAAAACTAGCGGGAGGATATGAGCAGTTCTTC.

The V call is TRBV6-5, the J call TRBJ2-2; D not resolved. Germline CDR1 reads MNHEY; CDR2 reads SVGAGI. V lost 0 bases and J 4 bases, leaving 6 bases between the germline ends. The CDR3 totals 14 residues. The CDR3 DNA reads TGTGCCAGCAGTTACTCGACAATCACCGGGGAGCTGTTTTTT. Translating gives CASSYSTITGELFF.

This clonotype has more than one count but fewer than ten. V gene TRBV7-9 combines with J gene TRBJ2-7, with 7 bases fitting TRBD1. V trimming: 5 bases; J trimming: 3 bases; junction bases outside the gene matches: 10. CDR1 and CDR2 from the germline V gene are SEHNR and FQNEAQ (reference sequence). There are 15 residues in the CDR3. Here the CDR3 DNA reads TGTGCCAGCAGCCTAACGCAGGGGGACCTCTACGAGCAGTACTTC. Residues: CASSLTQGDLYEQYF.

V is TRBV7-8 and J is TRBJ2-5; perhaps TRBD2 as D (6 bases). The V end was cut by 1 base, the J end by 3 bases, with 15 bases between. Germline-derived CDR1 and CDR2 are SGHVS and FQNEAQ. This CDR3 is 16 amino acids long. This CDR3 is CASSLGWGVNKETQYF. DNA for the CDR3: TGTGCCAGCAGCTTAGGTTGGGGGGTGAACAAAGAGACCCAGTACTTC.

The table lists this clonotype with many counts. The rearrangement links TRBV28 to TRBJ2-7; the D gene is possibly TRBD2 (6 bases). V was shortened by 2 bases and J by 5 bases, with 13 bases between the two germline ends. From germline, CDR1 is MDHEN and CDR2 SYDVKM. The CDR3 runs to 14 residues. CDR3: CASSLIGGPDEQYF. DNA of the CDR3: TGTGCCAGCAGTTTAATCGGGGGTCCGGACGAGCAGTACTTC.

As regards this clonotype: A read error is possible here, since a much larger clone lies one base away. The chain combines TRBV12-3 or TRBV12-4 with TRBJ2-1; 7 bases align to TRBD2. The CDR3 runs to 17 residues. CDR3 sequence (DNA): TGTACCAGCAGTTTCCCCATGGGGGGGGGATCCTACAATGAGCAGTTCTTC. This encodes CTSSFPMGGGSYNEQFF.

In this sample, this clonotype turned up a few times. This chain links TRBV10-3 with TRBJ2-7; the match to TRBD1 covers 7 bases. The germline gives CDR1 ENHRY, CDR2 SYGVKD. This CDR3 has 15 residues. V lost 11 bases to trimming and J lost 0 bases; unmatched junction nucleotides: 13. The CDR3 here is CAATEGRGSSYEQYF. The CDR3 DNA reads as TGTGCCGCCACCGAGGGCAGGGGGAGCTCCTACGAGCAGTACTTC.

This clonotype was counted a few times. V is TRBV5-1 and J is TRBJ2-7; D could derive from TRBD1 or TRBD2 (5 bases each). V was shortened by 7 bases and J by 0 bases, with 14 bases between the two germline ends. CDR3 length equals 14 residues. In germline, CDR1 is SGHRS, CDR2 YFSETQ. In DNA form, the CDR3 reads TGCGCCAGCCGTGGGACGTCTCCCTCCTACGAGCAGTACTTC. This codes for CASRGTSPSYEQYF.

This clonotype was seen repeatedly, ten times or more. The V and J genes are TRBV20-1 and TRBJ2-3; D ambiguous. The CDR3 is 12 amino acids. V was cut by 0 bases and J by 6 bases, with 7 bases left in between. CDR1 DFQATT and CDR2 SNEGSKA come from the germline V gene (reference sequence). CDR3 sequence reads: CSARDMTDTQYF. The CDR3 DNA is TGCAGTGCTAGAGATATGACGGATACGCAGTATTTT.

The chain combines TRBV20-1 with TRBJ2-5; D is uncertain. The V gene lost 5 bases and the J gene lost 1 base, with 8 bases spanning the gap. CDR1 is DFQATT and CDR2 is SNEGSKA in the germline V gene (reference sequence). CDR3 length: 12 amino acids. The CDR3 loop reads CSARRFQETQYF. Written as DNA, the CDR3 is TGCAGTGCTCGTCGTTTCCAAGAGACCCAGTACTTC.

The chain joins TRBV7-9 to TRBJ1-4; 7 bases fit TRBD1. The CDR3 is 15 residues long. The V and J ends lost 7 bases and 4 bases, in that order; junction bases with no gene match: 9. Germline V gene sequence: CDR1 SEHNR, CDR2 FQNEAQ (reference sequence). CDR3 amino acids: CASTPPGQSNEKLFF. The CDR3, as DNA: TGTGCCAGCACCCCACCGGGACAGAGTAATGAAAAACTGTTTTTT.

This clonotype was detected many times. CDR3 protein: CASSYSTSAYEQYF. CDR3 nucleotides: TGTGCCAGCAGTTACTCGACTAGCGCCTACGAGCAGTACTTC. This chain uses TRBV6-5 with TRBJ2-7; 8 bases line up with TRBD2. Germline lookup yields CDR1 MNHEY and CDR2 SVGAGI. V gave up 0 bases and J gave up 2 bases; unmatched junction bases: 0. CDR3 length equals 14 residues.

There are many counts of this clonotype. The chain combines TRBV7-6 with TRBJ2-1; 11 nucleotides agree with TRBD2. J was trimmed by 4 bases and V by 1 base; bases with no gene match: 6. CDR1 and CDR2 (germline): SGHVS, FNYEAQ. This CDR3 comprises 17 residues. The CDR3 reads CASSLDTSGSGYNEQFF. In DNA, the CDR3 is TGTGCCAGCAGCTTAGATACTAGCGGGAGTGGGTACAATGAGCAGTTCTTC. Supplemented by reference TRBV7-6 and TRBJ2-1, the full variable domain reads GAGVSQSPRYKVTKRGQDVALRCDPISGHVSLYWYRQALGQGPEFLTYFNYEAQQDKSGLPNDRFSAERPEGSISTLTIQRTEQRDSAMYRCASSLDTSGSGYNEQFFGPGTRLTVL.

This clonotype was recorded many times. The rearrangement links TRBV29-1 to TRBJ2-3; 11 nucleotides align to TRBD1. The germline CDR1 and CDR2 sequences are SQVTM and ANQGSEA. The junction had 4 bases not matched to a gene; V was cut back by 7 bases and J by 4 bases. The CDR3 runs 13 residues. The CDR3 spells CSAPGQGADTQYF. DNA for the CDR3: TGCAGCGCACCGGGACAGGGGGCAGATACGCAGTATTTT.